The 24 T cell receptor beta chains reported below all come from one sample, sequenced in a study of cytomegalovirus exposure and HLA in healthy donors (TCRdb year 2017). The library was prepared using the immunoSEQ multiplex PCR assay. The multiplex PCR relied on a mix of 60 forward primers for TCR Vbeta segments and 13 reverse primers for TCR Jbeta segments. In its TCRdb copy, this immuneACCESS table keeps in-frame sequences only and misses some clones. Where compared with another copy, unresolved V genes explain less than half of these, and the others have no known cause. Present in this sample are about 37,000 clones, 75% to 85% of which were seen just once. The ten largest account for approximately 8.5% of the sample. The sample taken for sequencing was PBMCs. Source of these receptors: a woman between 35 and 50 years old in good health and CMV-seronegative.

This rearrangement joins TRBV5-5 to TRBJ2-2; 10 nucleotides align to TRBD1. The germline V gene has CDR1 SGHKS and CDR2 YYEKEE (reference sequence). CDR3 length: 17 residues. V shed 0 bases, J shed 7 bases, and the junction held 9 bases outside the gene matches. For the CDR3, the DNA is TGTGCCAGCAGCTTGGTCGGAAGGACAGGGGGGGTCGGGGAGCTGTTTTTT. It codes for CASSLVGRTGGVGELFF.

The CDR3 sequence: CASRPDRARPMNTEAFF. The CDR3, as DNA: TGTGCCAGTAGACCCGACAGAGCCCGTCCCATGAACACTGAAGCTTTCTTT. The genes are TRBV19 and TRBJ1-1; TRBD1 is a possible D gene (5 bases). CDR1 is LNHDA, CDR2 SQIVND, per germline (reference sequence). Trimming pared 6 bases from V and 0 bases from J, leaving 20 bases between. The CDR3 sequence is 17 residues long.

The chain carries TRBV6-5 and TRBJ2-5; weak D call: TRBD1 (5 bases). V lost 6 bases and J 4 bases, leaving 12 bases between the germline ends. Germline values: CDR1 MNHEY, CDR2 SVGAGI. The CDR3 extends over 13 amino acids. The CDR3 spells CASSKGRGETQYF. DNA of the CDR3: TGTGCCAGCAGCAAGGGGCGAGGAGAGACCCAGTACTTC.

The CDR3 here is CASSLTDRVHEQYV. The CDR3 DNA follows: TGTGCCAGCAGCTTAACCGACAGGGTCCACGAGCAGTACGTC. The V gene is TRBV7-8, the J gene TRBJ2-7, with 7 positions matching TRBD1. Germline lookup yields CDR1 SGHVS and CDR2 FQNEAQ. This CDR3 has 14 amino acids. J gave up 5 bases and V 2 bases, and 6 bases lay outside the gene matches.

This clone has more than one count but fewer than ten. The chain joins TRBV28 to TRBJ2-4; a possible D gene is TRBD2 (5 bases). The V gene lost 5 bases and the J gene lost 0 bases, with 14 bases spanning the gap. Germline values: CDR1 MDHEN, CDR2 SYDVKM. The CDR3 covers 16 residues. CDR3 DNA sequence: TGTGCCAGCAGTCCCAAGCGGAGGCTAGCCAAAAACATTCAGTACTTC. It translates to CASSPKRRLAKNIQYF.

The CDR3 spells CASSVGPGEEQYV. DNA for the CDR3: TGTGCCAGCAGCGTAGGGCCAGGGGAAGAGCAGTACGTC. The rearrangement uses TRBV9 and TRBJ2-7, with D possibly TRBD1 on 6 matching bases. Germline-derived CDR1 and CDR2 are SGDLS and YYNGEE. Trimming took 0 bases from V and 7 from J, leaving 11 bases between them. This CDR3 region has 13 residues.

V gene TRBV9 combines with J gene TRBJ2-3; no definite D call. The ends were cut back, 4 bases at V and 0 bases at J, with 12 bases in the middle. Germline V gene lookup returns CDR1 SGDLS and CDR2 YYNGEE. CDR3 length equals 15 residues. The CDR3 here is CASSKHTTSTDTQYF. The CDR3, as DNA: TGTGCCAGCAGCAAGCACACTACTAGCACAGATACGCAGTATTTT.

This clone was recorded only once. The rearrangement joins TRBV21-1 to TRBJ2-7; the table names TRBD1, a call not compared with the DNA. TRBV21-1 is a pseudogene locus. CDR3 length: 16 amino acids. CDR3 residues: CASSKCRDRGLYEQYF. The DNA of the CDR3 is TGTGCCAGCAGCAAATGCCGGGACAGGGGGCTCTACGAGCAGTACTTC.

The chain is built from TRBV5-1 and TRBJ1-1; a possible D gene is TRBD1 (5 bases). Germline loops: CDR1 SGHRS, CDR2 YFSETQ. Deletions cut 4 bases from V and 3 bases from J, with 13 bases between. The CDR3 spans 14 residues. The CDR3 DNA follows: TGCGCCAGCAGCGCCCTCGGGGGAGACACTGAAGCTTTCTTT. It yields the protein CASSALGGDTEAFF.

Here the CDR3 reads CATLRGHSDNQPQHF. The CDR3 region has the DNA TGTGCCACCTTAAGGGGACACAGTGACAATCAGCCCCAGCATTTT. V usage is TRBV6-1 and J usage is TRBJ1-5, with a possible D match to TRBD1 (6 bases). The CDR3 contains 15 residues. The V end was cut by 10 bases, the J end by 3 bases, with 19 bases between. Germline assignment: CDR1 MNHNS and CDR2 SASEGT.

The chain has TRBV6-1 and TRBJ1-1; 7 nucleotides line up with TRBD1. Germline CDR1 and CDR2: MNHNS and SASEGT. The CDR3 consists of 15 residues. The J segment lost 4 bases and the V segment lost 7 bases, leaving 12 bases of the junction unmatched. The CDR3 DNA reads as TGTGCCAGCAACTCTCCGAAGGGGGCTGGCACTGAAGCTTTCTTT. This sequence encodes CASNSPKGAGTEAFF.

The gene calls are TRBV4-1 and TRBJ2-2; 11 bases are a match to TRBD2. CDR3 size: 15 residues. CDR1 is MGHRA and CDR2 is YSYEKL in the germline V gene. V was pared by 0 bases and J by 9 bases, with 3 bases of the junction left unmatched. The CDR3 region has the DNA TGCGCCAGCAGCCAAGACTTAGCGGGGGGGTGGGAGCTGTTTTTT. It codes for CASSQDLAGGWELFF.

This clone appeared once. The chain couples TRBV25-1 to TRBJ2-2, with 12 bases aligning to TRBD1. CDR1 is MGHDK, CDR2 SYGVNS, per germline. J lost 8 bases, V lost 3 bases, and 7 bases had no gene match. The CDR3 totals 16 residues. CDR3 nucleotides: TGTGCCAGCAGTGAGAGGGGACAGGGGGCTTCAGGGGAGCTGTTTTTT. Protein product: CASSERGQGASGELFF.

The chain carries TRBV5-1 and TRBJ2-7; 7 bases are shared with TRBD1. This CDR3 comprises 16 residues. V lost 5 bases to trimming and J lost 4 bases; unmatched junction nucleotides: 15. Germline CDR1 is SGHRS and CDR2 is YFSETQ. CDR3 bases: TGCGCCAGCAGGGAAGCAATGGGGACAGCTATGTACGAGCAGTACTTC. This encodes CASREAMGTAMYEQYF.

This chain uses TRBV7-8 with TRBJ1-1, with D tentatively TRBD1 (5 bases). With 0 bases removed from V and 11 bases from J, the gap between germline ends came to 13 bases. The length of the CDR3 is 13 residues. In germline, CDR1 is SGHVS, CDR2 FQNEAQ. CDR3 in DNA: TGTGCCAGCAGCTTAGCGGGGGACTCAGGGGCTTTCTTT. It encodes CASSLAGDSGAFF.

The chain carries TRBV6-5 and TRBJ1-2; the D gene is possibly TRBD1 (6 bases). V was clipped by 0 bases and J by 4 bases, with 15 bases between them. The CDR3 contains 16 residues. Germline V gene lookup returns CDR1 MNHEY and CDR2 SVGAGI. The DNA of the CDR3 is TGTGCCAGCAGTTACTCCGATTCAGGGGAGGGCTATGGCTACACCTTC. As protein: CASSYSDSGEGYGYTF.

J is TRBJ1-1 and V is TRBV13, with D possibly TRBD1 on 5 matching bases. This CDR3 comprises 15 residues. Trimming stripped 3 bases from V and 0 bases from J, with 11 bases between. Germline V CDR1 and CDR2: PRHDT, FYEKMQ (reference sequence). The chain's CDR3 is CASSFSRAMNTEAFF. The CDR3 bases are TGTGCCAGCAGCTTTTCCAGGGCAATGAACACTGAAGCTTTCTTT.

This clone has only a few counts. The J gene is TRBJ1-1, the V gene TRBV2; D might be TRBD1 (6 bases). Germline V lookup: CDR1 SNHLY, CDR2 FYNNEI. Between the trimmed V and J ends, which lost 9 bases and 3 bases, there was a span of 14 bases. The CDR3 loop spans 13 amino acids. The CDR3 protein is CASLRGEHTEAFF. In DNA, the CDR3 is TGTGCCAGTCTCAGGGGAGAGCACACTGAAGCTTTCTTT.

This clone was picked up one time. The chain uses TRBV30 and TRBJ2-7; TRBD2 matches 7 bases. The CDR3 spans 13 residues. V gave up 3 bases and J gave up 5 bases; unmatched junction bases: 7. CDR1 and CDR2 from the germline V gene are GTSNPN and SVGIG (reference sequence). Here the CDR3 DNA reads TGTGCCTGGAGAGAAGCGGGGAGTGACGAGCAGTACGTC. It translates to CAWREAGSDEQYV.

The V gene is TRBV6-6, the J gene TRBJ1-1; weak D call: TRBD1 (5 bases). Trimming took off 0 bases at V and 4 bases at J, with 9 bases between the two ends. This CDR3 has 14 amino acids. Germline CDR1 is MNHNY and CDR2 is SVGAGI (reference sequence). Written as DNA, the CDR3 is TGTGCCAGCAGTTACTCGGCAGGGCCCACTGAAGCTTTCTTT. Its translation is CASSYSAGPTEAFF.

The CDR3, as DNA: TGTGCCAGCAAAGACAGTATCTACGAGCAGTACGTC. Amino acid sequence: CASKDSIYEQYV. The gene calls are TRBV6-6 and TRBJ2-7; TRBD1 is a possible D gene (5 bases). V was cut by 7 bases and J by 3 bases, with 10 bases left in between. This CDR3 is built from 12 residues. The germline V gene encodes CDR1 MNHNY and CDR2 SVGAGI (reference sequence).

This clone was found a few times. The chain links TRBV7-2 to TRBJ2-2, with TRBD1 matching over 8 bases. Germline CDR1 SGHTA, CDR2 FQGNSA. This CDR3 comprises 16 residues. V lost 5 bases to trimming and J lost 4 bases; unmatched junction nucleotides: 9. CDR3 region: CASSTLDRASTGELFF. In DNA, the CDR3 is TGTGCCAGCAGCACCTTGGACAGGGCAAGCACCGGGGAGCTGTTTTTT.

V is TRBV28 and J is TRBJ1-2, with D unclear. Germline values: CDR1 MDHEN, CDR2 SYDVKM. Trimming took off 7 bases at V and 2 bases at J, with 8 bases between the two ends. The CDR3 is made up of 12 amino acids. The CDR3: CASTTQNYGYTF. Here the CDR3 DNA reads TGTGCCAGCACCACACAAAACTATGGCTACACCTTC.

The chain joins TRBV28 to TRBJ1-2; D perhaps matches TRBD1 (6 bases). CDR1 is MDHEN and CDR2 is SYDVKM in the germline V gene. This CDR3 contains 13 residues. V was cut by 2 bases and J by 7 bases, with 11 bases left in between. As DNA, the CDR3 is TGTGCCAGCAGTTTAGCTACAGGGAGTGGCTACACCTTC. Translated: CASSLATGSGYTF.